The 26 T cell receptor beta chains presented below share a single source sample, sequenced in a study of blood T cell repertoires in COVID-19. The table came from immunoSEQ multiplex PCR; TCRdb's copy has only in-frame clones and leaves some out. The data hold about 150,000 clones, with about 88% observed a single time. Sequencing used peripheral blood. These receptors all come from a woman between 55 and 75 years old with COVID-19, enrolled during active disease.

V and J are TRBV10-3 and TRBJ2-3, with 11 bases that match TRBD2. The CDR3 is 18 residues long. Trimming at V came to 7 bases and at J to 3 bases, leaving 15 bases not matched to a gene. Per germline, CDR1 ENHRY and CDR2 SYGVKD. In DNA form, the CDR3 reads TGTGCCATCACCTTCCAACCGGGACTAGCGGCGGGGACAGATACGCAGTATTTT. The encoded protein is CAITFQPGLAAGTDTQYF.

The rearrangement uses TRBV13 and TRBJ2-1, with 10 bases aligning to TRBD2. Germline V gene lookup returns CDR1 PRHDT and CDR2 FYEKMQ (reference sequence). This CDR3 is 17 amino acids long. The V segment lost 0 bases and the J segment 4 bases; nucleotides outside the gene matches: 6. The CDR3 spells CASSLGGSGGPYNEQFF. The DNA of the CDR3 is TGTGCCAGCAGCTTAGGAGGTAGCGGGGGGCCTTACAATGAGCAGTTCTTC.

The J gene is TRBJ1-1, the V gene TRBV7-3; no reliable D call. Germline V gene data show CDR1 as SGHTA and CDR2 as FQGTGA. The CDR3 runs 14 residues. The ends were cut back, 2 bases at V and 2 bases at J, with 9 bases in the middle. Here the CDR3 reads CASSLEGFNTEAFF. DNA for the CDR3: TGTGCCAGCAGCTTAGAGGGTTTCAACACTGAAGCTTTCTTT.

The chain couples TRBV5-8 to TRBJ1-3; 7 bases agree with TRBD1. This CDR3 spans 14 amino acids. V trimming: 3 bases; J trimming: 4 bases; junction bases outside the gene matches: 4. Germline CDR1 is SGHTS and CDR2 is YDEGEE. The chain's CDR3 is CASSSRGQGNTIYF. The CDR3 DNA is TGTGCCAGCAGCTCAAGGGGGCAGGGAAACACCATATATTTT.

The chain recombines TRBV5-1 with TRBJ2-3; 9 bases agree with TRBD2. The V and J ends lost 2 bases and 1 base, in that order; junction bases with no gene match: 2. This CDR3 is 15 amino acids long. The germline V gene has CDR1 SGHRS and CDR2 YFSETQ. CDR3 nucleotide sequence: TGCGCCAGCAGCTTCCGGACTAGCGGCACAGATACGCAGTATTTT. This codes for CASSFRTSGTDTQYF.

The CDR3 spells CASSLDLTSYNEQFF. The CDR3 DNA is TGTGCCAGCAGCTTAGACCTTACTTCGTACAATGAGCAGTTCTTC. This sequence joins TRBV11-2 and TRBJ2-1; D unclear. This CDR3 contains 15 residues. V dropped 0 bases and J dropped 4 bases, with 10 bases sitting between them. Germline loops: CDR1 SGHAT, CDR2 FQNNGV.

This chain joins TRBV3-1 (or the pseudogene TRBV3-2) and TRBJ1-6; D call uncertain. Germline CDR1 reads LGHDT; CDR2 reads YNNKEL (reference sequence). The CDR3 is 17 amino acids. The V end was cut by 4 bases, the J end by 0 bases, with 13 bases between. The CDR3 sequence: CASSRDSLSSYNSPLHF. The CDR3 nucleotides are TGTGCCAGCAGCCGAGACTCCCTGAGCTCCTATAATTCACCCCTCCACTTT.

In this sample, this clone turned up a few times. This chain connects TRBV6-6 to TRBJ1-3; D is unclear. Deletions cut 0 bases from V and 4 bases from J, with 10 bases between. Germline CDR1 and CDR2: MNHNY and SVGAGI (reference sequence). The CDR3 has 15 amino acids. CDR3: CASSYSMGRGNTIYF. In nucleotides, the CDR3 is TGTGCCAGCAGTTACTCGATGGGGAGGGGAAACACCATATATTTT.

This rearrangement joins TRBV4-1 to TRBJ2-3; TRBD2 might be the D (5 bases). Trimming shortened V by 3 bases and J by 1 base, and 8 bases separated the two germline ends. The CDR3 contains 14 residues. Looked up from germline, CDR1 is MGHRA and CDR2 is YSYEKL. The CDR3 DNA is TGCGCCAGCAGCCACGCCGGGGGCACAGATACGCAGTATTTT. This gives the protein CASSHAGGTDTQYF.

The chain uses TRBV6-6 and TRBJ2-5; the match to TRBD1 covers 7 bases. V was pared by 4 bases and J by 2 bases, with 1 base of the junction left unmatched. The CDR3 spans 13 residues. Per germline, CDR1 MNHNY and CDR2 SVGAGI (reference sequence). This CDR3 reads CASSSGQQETQYF. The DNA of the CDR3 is TGTGCCAGCAGTTCGGGACAGCAAGAGACCCAGTACTTC.

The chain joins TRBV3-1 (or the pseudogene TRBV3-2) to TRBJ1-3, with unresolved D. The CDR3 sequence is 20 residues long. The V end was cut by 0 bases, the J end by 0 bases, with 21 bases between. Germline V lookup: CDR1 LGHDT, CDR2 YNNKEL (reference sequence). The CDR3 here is CASSQDLYPSRWNSGNTIYF. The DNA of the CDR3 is TGTGCCAGCAGCCAAGATCTTTACCCGTCTAGATGGAACTCTGGAAACACCATATATTTT.

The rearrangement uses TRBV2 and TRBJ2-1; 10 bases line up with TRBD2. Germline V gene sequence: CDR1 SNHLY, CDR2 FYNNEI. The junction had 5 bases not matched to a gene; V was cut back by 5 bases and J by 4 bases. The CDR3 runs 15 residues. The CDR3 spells CASSIRTSGYNEQFF. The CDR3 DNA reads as TGTGCCAGCAGTATTCGGACTAGCGGATACAATGAGCAGTTCTTC.

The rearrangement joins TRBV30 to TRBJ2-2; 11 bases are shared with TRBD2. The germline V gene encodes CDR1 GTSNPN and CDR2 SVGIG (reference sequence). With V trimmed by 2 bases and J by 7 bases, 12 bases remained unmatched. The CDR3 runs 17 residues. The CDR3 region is CAWSLLAGGLRGGELFF. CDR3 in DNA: TGTGCCTGGAGTCTTCTAGCGGGGGGTCTACGGGGCGGGGAGCTGTTTTTT.

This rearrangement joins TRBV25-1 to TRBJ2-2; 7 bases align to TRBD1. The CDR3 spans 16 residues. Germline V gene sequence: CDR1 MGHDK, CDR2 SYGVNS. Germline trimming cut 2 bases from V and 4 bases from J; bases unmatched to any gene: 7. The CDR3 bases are TGTGCCAGCAGTGAAAACAGGGGATGGAGCACCGGGGAGCTGTTTTTT. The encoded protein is CASSENRGWSTGELFF.

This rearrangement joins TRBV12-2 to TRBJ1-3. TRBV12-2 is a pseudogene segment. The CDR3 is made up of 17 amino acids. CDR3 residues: CASRLATQARPGNTIYF. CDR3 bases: TGTGCAAGTCGCTTAGCCACTCAAGCGCGGCCTGGAAACACCATATATTTT.

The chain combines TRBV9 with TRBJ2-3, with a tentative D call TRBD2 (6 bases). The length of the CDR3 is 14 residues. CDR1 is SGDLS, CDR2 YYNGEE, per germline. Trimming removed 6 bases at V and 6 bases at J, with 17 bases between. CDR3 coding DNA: TGTGCCAGCAAACGGGACTCAGTGGGCGATACGCAGTATTTT. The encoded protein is CASKRDSVGDTQYF.

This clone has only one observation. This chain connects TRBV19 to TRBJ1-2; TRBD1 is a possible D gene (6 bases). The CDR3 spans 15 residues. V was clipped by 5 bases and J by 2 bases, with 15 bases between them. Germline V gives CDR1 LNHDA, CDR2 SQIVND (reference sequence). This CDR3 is CASSRMVTGNYGYTF. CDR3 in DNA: TGTGCCAGTAGTCGCATGGTCACAGGGAACTATGGCTACACCTTC.

CDR3 bases: TGTGCCAGCCGGCGACAGCTACTTAGGGCGGCGGACACCTACGAGCAGTACTTC. Its protein is CASRRQLLRAADTYEQYF. This chain links TRBV27 with TRBJ2-7, with TRBD1 as a possible D gene (5 bases). Trimming shortened V by 8 bases and J by 2 bases, and 28 bases separated the two germline ends. Per the germline V gene, CDR1 is MNHEY and CDR2 is SMNVEV (reference sequence). The CDR3 extends over 18 amino acids.

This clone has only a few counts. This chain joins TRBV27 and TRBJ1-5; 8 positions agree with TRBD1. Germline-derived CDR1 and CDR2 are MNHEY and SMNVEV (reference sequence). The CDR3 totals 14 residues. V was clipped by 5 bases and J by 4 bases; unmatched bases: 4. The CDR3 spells CASSPGTGNQPQHF. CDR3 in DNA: TGTGCCAGCAGTCCAGGGACAGGAAATCAGCCCCAGCATTTT.

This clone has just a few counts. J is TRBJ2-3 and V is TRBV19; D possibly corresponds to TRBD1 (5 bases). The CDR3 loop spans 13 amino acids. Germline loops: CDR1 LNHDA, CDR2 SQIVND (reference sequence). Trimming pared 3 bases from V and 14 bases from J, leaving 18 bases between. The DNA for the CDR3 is TGTGCCAGTAGTATGGGGCTGACGGTGTTAAGGTATTTT. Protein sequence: CASSMGLTVLRYF.

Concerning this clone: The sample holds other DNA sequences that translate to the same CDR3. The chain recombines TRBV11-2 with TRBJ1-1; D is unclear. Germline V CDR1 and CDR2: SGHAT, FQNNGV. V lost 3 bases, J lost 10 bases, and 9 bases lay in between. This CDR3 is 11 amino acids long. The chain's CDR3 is CASSLGRGAFF. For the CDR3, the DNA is TGTGCCAGCAGCTTGGGTCGGGGAGCTTTCTTT.

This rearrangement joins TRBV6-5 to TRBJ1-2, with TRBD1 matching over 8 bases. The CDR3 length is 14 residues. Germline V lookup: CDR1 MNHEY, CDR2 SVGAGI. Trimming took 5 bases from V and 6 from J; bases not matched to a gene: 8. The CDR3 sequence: CASSTLTGGDGYTF. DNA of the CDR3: TGTGCCAGCAGTACCTTAACAGGGGGGGATGGCTACACCTTC.

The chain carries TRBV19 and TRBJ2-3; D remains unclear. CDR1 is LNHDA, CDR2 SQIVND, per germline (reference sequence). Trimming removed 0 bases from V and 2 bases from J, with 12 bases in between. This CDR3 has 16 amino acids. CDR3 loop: CASSIDGSAYTDTQYF. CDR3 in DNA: TGTGCCAGTAGTATAGATGGCAGCGCCTACACAGATACGCAGTATTTT.

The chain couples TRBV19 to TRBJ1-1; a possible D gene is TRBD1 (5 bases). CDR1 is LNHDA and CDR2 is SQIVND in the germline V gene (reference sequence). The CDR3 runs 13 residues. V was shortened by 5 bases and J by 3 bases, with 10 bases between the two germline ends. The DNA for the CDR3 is TGTGCCAGTAGTTTACAGGATTACACTGAAGCTTTCTTT. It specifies CASSLQDYTEAFF. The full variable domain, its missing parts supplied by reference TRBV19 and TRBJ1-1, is DGGITQSPKYLFRKEGQNVTLSCEQNLNHDAMYWYRQDPGQGLRLIYYSQIVNDFQKGDIAEGYSVSREKKESFPLTVTSAQKNPTAFYLCASSLQDYTEAFFGQGTRLTVV.

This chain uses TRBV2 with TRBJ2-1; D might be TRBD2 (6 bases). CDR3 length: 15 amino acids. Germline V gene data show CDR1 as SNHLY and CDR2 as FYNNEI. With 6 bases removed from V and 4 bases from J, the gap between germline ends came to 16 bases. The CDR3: CASSEGPDYYNEQFF. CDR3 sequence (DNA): TGTGCCAGCAGCGAGGGGCCGGACTATTACAATGAGCAGTTCTTC.

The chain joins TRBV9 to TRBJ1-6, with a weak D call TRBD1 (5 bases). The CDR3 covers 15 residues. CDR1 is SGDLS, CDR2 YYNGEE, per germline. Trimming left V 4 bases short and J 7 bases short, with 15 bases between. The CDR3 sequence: CASSNGGSENSPLHF. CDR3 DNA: TGTGCCAGCAGCAACGGGGGGTCAGAGAATTCACCCCTCCACTTT.